The T cell receptor beta chain under discussion was sequenced for a study of blood T cell repertoires in COVID-19. This clone was picked up a small number of times. Original analysis: By means of reference gene primer amplification, nucleated cell counts were estimated. TCRdb's table, derived via immunoSEQ multiplex PCR, lists solely in-frame clones and lacks some. D and trimming were read from the DNA, whereas the V and J calls and clone size are those reported in that table. The sample lists some 42,000 clones, roughly nine tenths seen once, with roughly 0.39% in the top ten. This sequence originates from a human donor in a cohort sampled during active COVID-19. The specimen was peripheral blood.

CDR3 loop: CASSLDRGYGYTF. CDR3 DNA: TGTGCCAGCAGCTTAGATCGGGGCTATGGCTACACCTTC. The chain recombines TRBV11-2 with TRBJ1-2; unclear D gene. Trimming left V 0 bases short and J 4 bases short, with 6 bases between. CDR3 length equals 13 residues. Germline loops: CDR1 SGHAT, CDR2 FQNNGV.